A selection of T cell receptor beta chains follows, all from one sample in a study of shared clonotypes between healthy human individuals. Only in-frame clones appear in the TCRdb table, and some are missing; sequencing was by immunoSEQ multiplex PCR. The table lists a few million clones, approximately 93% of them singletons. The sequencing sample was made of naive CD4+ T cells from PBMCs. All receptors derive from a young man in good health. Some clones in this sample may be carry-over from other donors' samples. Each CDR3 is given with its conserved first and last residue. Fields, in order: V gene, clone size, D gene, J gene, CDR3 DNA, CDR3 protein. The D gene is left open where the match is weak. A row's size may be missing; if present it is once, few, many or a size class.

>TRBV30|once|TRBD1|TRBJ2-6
TGTGCCAGAACCCCAGGGGGCGGGGCCAACGTCCTGACTTTC
CARTPGGGANVLTF
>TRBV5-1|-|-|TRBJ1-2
TGCGCCAGCAGCCCAGAGGGGCAGCGGTATGGCTACACCTTC
CASSPEGQRYGYTF
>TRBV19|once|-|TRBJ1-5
TGTGCCAGTAGTAAGGCGGACGTACCCAATCAGCCCCAGCATTTT
CASSKADVPNQPQHF
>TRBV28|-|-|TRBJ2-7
TGTGCCAGCAGCGCCTGGGGGCAACCTTACGAGCAGTACTTC
CASSAWGQPYEQYF
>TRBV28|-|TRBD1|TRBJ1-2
TGTGCCAGCAGTTTAACAGAACCGGGACAGGGATTCGTTGGAAACTATGGCTACACCTTC
CASSLTEPGQGFVGNYGYTF
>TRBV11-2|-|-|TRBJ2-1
TGTGCCAGCAGCTTAGATCCAGTTGTGGGAAGAAATGAGCAGTTCTTC
CASSLDPVVGRNEQFF
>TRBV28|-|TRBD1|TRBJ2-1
TGTGCCAGCCCCGGGACAGGGACAACCTACAATGAGCAGTTCTTC
CASPGTGTTYNEQFF
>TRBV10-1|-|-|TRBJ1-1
TGCGCCAGCAGTGAAGGGGGGACCGACACTGAAGCTTTCTTT
CASSEGGTDTEAFF
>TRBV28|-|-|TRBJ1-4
TGTGCCAGCAGTTCTCCACCCACACGGGGCGGTGAAAAACTGTTTTTT
CASSSPPTRGGEKLFF
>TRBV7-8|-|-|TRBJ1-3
TGTGCCAGCAGCCCCAGGGTAGTGAGCCGGGGACTAAGAAACACCATATATTTT
CASSPRVVSRGLRNTIYF
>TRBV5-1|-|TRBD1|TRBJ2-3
TGCGCCAGCAGCTTGGTGGGACAGGGTGAGACAGATACGCAGTATTTT
CASSLVGQGETDTQYF
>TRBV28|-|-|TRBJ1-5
TGTGCCAGCTCTGTCGGAAGAAATCAGCCCCAGCATTTT
CASSVGRNQPQHF
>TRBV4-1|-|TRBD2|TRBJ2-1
TGCGCCAGCAGCCAAGTGGGAGCGGGAGCCTCCAATGAGCAGTTCTTC
CASSQVGAGASNEQFF
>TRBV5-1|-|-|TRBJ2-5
TGCGCCAGCAGCTTCACGGTTCAAGAGACCCAGTACTTC
CASSFTVQETQYF
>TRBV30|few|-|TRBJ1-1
TGTGCCTGGATCTTCATGCTTGAAGCTTTCTTT
CAWIFMLEAFF
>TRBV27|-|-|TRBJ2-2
TGTGCCAGCAGACCCAGGCAGGGAGGGCTGTTTTTT
CASRPRQGGLFF
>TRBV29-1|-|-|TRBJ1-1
TGCAGCGTTGAAGAGGGCAGGACTACTGAAGCTTTCTTT
CSVEEGRTTEAFF
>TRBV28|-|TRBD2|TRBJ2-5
TGTGCCAGCAGCCCTGGGACTAGTCGGGGGGAGACCCAGTACTTC
CASSPGTSRGETQYF
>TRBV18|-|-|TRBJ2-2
TGTGCCAGCTCATCCCCGGGGTTCAGTACCGGGGAGCTGTTTTTT
CASSSPGFSTGELFF
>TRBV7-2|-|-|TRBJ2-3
TGTGCCAGCAGCTCCCAACCCGAGAGCACAGATACGCAGTATTTT
CASSSQPESTDTQYF
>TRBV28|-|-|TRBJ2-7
TGTGCCAGCACCACCTCCTACGAGCAGTACTTC
CASTTSYEQYF
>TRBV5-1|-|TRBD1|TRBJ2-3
TGCGCCAGCAGCTTGTTCGGGACAGGGGGCACAGATACGCAGTATTTT
CASSLFGTGGTDTQYF
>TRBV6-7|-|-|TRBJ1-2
TGTGCCAGCTTGGCAGGCGGCCCAACTTCTAACTATGGCTACACCTTC
CASLAGGPTSNYGYTF
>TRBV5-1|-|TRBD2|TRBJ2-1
TGCGCCAGCAGCTTGCCGGGGACTAGCGGGAGCGATGAGCAGTTCTTC
CASSLPGTSGSDEQFF
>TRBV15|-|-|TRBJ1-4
TGTGCCACCAGCAGAGCCGGGAGGAATGAAAAACTGTTTTTT
CATSRAGRNEKLFF
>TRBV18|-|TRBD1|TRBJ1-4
TGTGCCAGCTCACCACGGGACAGGGATACTAATGAAAAACTGTTTTTT
CASSPRDRDTNEKLFF
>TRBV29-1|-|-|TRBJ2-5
TGCAGCGCCGCGGGCGGGATCGCCCCGTACCAAGAGACCCAGTACTTC
CSAAGGIAPYQETQYF
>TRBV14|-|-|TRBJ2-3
TGTGCCAGCAGCCCAGGTGCCTTCGTGGGAGATACGCAGTATTTT
CASSPGAFVGDTQYF
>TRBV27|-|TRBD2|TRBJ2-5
TGTGCCAGCAGTTTTCGGCGGGAGGGCCGTAGACGACCTCAAGAGACCCAGTACTTC
CASSFRREGRRRPQETQYF
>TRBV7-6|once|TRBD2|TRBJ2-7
TGTGCCAGCAGCCCCACCCCCAGCGGGAGACTCGAGCAGTACTTC
CASSPTPSGRLEQYF
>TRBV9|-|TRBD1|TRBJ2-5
TGTGCCAGCAATACCGGGACAGCAGAGACCCAGTACTTC
CASNTGTAETQYF
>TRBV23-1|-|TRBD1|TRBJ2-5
TGCGCCAGCAGTCAGAAGACAGGGGGCAATCAGGAGACCCAGTACTTC
CASSQKTGGNQETQYF
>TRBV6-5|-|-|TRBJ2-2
TGTGCCAGCAGCCGAGGGGGCGGGAGGACCGGGGAGCTGTTTTTT
CASSRGGGRTGELFF
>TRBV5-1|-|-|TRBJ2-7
TGCGCCAGCTTCGTACAGGGTACCGAGCAGTACTTC
CASFVQGTEQYF
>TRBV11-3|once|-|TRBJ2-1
TGTGCCAGCAGCTTAGTCGGGACCACTTACAATGAGCAGTTCTTC
CASSLVGTTYNEQFF
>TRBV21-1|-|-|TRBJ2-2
TGTGCCAGCAGCAAACACGTCGGGGAGCTGTTTTTT
CASSKHVGELFF
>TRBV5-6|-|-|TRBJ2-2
TGTGCCAGCAGCTTCAGGGGCCGCACCGGGGAGCTGTTTTTT
CASSFRGRTGELFF
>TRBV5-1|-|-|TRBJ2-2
TGCGCCAGCAGCTTGTCGTACGCCCGTGGTACCGGGGAGCTGTTTTTT
CASSLSYARGTGELFF
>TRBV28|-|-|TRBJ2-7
TGTGCCGGAGCCCCTCGAAGGCCGGCCTACGAGCAGTACTTC
CAGAPRRPAYEQYF
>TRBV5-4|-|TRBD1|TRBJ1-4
TGTGCCGGCAGCTTGGCAGGACAGGGTAGTGAAAAACTGTTTTTT
CAGSLAGQGSEKLFF
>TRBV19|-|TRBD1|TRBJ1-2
TGTGCCAGTACCAAAGGACAGGAGATAAACTATGGCTACACCTTC
CASTKGQEINYGYTF
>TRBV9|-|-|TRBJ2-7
TGTGCCAGCAGCGTGGGGACGGCCGAGCAGTACTTC
CASSVGTAEQYF
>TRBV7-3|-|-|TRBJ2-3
TGTGCCAGCAGCCCCGGGGCCACAGATACGCAGTATTTT
CASSPGATDTQYF
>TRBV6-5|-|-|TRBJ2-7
TGTGCCAGCAGTTACTCGCGTGACAGCTACGAGCAGTACTTC
CASSYSRDSYEQYF
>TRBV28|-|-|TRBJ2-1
TGTGCCAGCAGTTCGGAGGGGTTGCCCTACAATGAGCAGTTCTTC
CASSSEGLPYNEQFF
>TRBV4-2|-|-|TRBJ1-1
TGTGCCAGCAGCCAAGTCAGCGGATTGAACACTGAAGCTTTCTTT
CASSQVSGLNTEAFF
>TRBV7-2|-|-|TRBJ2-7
TGTGCCAGCAGCCTCGAGCGGGCCTCCTTCTACGAGCAGTACTTC
CASSLERASFYEQYF
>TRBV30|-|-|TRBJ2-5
TGTGCCTGGAGTGTGGGCGAGACCCAGTACTTC
CAWSVGETQYF
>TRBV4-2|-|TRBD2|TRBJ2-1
TGTGCCAGCAGCCCTAGCTCGCGGGAGTCCTACAATGAGCAGTTCTTC
CASSPSSRESYNEQFF
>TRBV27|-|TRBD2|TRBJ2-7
TGTGCCAGCAGTTTTGCGGGGGGGGAGCAGTACTTC
CASSFAGGEQYF
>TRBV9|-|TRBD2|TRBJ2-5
TGTGCCAGCAGTGCCCCGGGGGGTCCGGAGACCCAGTACTTC
CASSAPGGPETQYF
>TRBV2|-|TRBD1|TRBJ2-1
TGTGCCAGCAGTGAGCAGGGGGCGAGATATGAGCAGTTCTTC
CASSEQGARYEQFF
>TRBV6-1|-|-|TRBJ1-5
TGTGCCAGCAGTGAAACAGTTCGCATTCAGCCCCAGCATTTT
CASSETVRIQPQHF
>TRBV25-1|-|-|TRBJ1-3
TGTGCCAGCAGTGACCCGGGCTCTGGAAACACCATATATTTT
CASSDPGSGNTIYF
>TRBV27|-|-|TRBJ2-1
TGTGCCAGCAGTTTAGTAGGCGCGAGCTCCTACAATGAGCAGTTCTTC
CASSLVGASSYNEQFF